This section outlines one TCR beta chain sequence together with its context. Its specificity is not known. These data come from a study of T cell repertoires in cytomegalovirus infection. TCRdb fed the reads into MiXCR, producing one record per CDR3 protein. Among 750,000 to 900,000 distinct CDR3 sequences listed, around 29% were seen once. CDR3 size: 16 residues. Germline V gene lookup returns CDR1 MDHEN and CDR2 SYDVKM. V was trimmed by 4 bases and J by 4 bases, leaving 14 bases between them. This sequence was found in a human donor in good health (CMV status not recorded). Some clones in this sample may be carry-over from other donors' samples. The sample in question was cultured CD8+ T cells from PBMCs, obtained from culture after CMV antigen stimulation. V is TRBV28 and J is TRBJ1-6, with D possibly TRBD1 on 6 matching bases. The CDR3 coding sequence is TGTGCCAGCAGTTGGGACACAGAGCCGTATAATTCACCCCTCCACTTT. It specifies CASSWDTEPYNSPLHF. The full variable domain, completed using reference TRBV28 and TRBJ1-6, is DVKVTQSSRYLVKRTGEKVFLECVQDMDHENMFWYRQDPGLGLRLIYFSYDVKMKEKGDIPEGYSVSREKKERFSLILESASTNQTSMYLCASSWDTEPYNSPLHFGNGTRLTVT.